This TCR beta chain was recovered during a study of shared clonotypes between healthy human individuals. Remarks on this clone: Its target is unknown.

Trimming removed 8 bases at V and 7 bases at J, with 14 bases between. Germline V gene lookup returns CDR1 MNHNY and CDR2 SVGAGI (reference sequence). The length of the CDR3 is 12 residues. The naive CD8 population came from CD45RO-negative cells selected for CCR7, without terminally differentiated effector memory CD45RA+ cells. Within Nashville, Tennessee resided all donors, each a Caucasian adult. Study results and limitations: Represented diversity (both genetic and exposure-history) was limited by the small number of donors.

Evenly divided among several immunoSEQ plates was the genomic DNA of each subset. Sequencing was performed with immunoSEQ multiplex PCR; in TCRdb, only in-frame clones are kept and a portion is missing. This sample has hundreds of thousands of clones; 85% to 95% occur once, and the top ten carry approximately 0.12%. The specimen sequenced was naive CD8+ T cells sorted from blood. The chain recombines TRBV6-6 with TRBJ1-1; D not resolved. This receptor was obtained from a woman aged 30 to 39 in good health. The DNA for the CDR3 is TGTGCCAGCTCTGGGATAGAGGGTGAAGCTTTCTTT. Translation gives CASSGIEGEAFF.